Listed here are 15 T cell receptor beta chains from one sample, sequenced in a study of neoadjuvant nivolumab and ipilimumab in lung cancer. Here immunoSEQ multiplex PCR was the method, and the copy in TCRdb shows in-frame clones only, minus some. This sample has around 30,000 clones, with around 80% found just once. Material: peripheral blood, obtained before neoadjuvant nivolumab, alone or with ipilimumab. The receptors shown here come from an adult with non-small cell lung cancer.

The chain couples TRBV9 to TRBJ1-1, with 9 bases lining up with TRBD1. The CDR3 runs to 16 residues. The V segment lost 4 bases and the J segment 0 bases; nucleotides outside the gene matches: 7. Germline CDR1 is SGDLS and CDR2 is YYNGEE. The DNA of the CDR3 is TGTGCCAGCAGCCCCTGGACAGGGGAGGTGAACACTGAAGCTTTCTTT. Protein product: CASSPWTGEVNTEAFF. Together with reference TRBV9 and TRBJ1-1, the CDR3 gives the full variable domain: DSGVTQTPKHLITATGQRVTLRCSPRSGDLSVYWYQQSLDQGLQFLIQYYNGEERAKGNILERFSAQQFPDLHSELNLSSLELGDSALYFCASSPWTGEVNTEAFFGQGTRLTVV.

The chain joins TRBV2 to TRBJ2-7; no firm D call. V dropped 3 bases and J dropped 4 bases, with 4 bases sitting between them. CDR1 and CDR2 from the germline V gene are SNHLY and FYNNEI. The CDR3 is 11 amino acids. The chain's CDR3 is CASSEGYEQYF. CDR3 sequence (DNA): TGTGCCAGCAGTGAGGGGTACGAGCAGTACTTC.

Here the CDR3 DNA reads TGTGCCAGTAGTATCCTGGGCAGGAATGCAGGTAATGAGCAGTTCTTC. Translation gives CASSILGRNAGNEQFF. The rearrangement links TRBV19 to TRBJ2-1, with D uncertain. CDR1 and CDR2 (germline): LNHDA, SQIVND (reference sequence). The CDR3 has 16 amino acids. V was cut by 3 bases and J by 7 bases, with 19 bases left in between.

The chain carries TRBV18 and TRBJ2-5, with TRBD2 as a possible D gene (5 bases). Germline CDR1 reads KGHSH; CDR2 reads LQKENI. The CDR3 covers 15 residues. Trimming took 3 bases from V and 6 from J, leaving 17 bases between them. CDR3 nucleotides: TGTGCCAGCTCACCCCCTGGGCTCGGAGGACAGACCCAGTACTTC. Amino acids: CASSPPGLGGQTQYF.

The rearrangement joins TRBV4-2 to TRBJ1-4, with D perhaps TRBD1 (6 bases). The CDR3 is 19 residues long. Germline V gene sequence: CDR1 LGHNA, CDR2 YNFKEQ. Trimming left V 1 base short and J 9 bases short, with 27 bases between. CDR3: CASSQGGGGAGGIKKKLFF. DNA for the CDR3: TGTGCCAGCAGCCAAGGAGGAGGGGGAGCGGGGGGCATTAAAAAAAAACTGTTTTTT.

The V gene is TRBV7-6, the J gene TRBJ2-7; possibly TRBD1 for D (8 bases). Trimming cost V 1 base and J 5 bases, with 12 bases left between them. This CDR3 comprises 14 residues. Germline assignment: CDR1 SGHVS and CDR2 FNYEAQ. As DNA, the CDR3 is TGTGCCAGCAGCTTAGGGACAGGGAGGGACGAGCAGTACTTC. Amino acid sequence: CASSLGTGRDEQYF.

The rearrangement links TRBV28 to TRBJ1-2; D is possibly TRBD1 (5 bases). The CDR3 has 13 residues. V lost 6 bases, J lost 1 base, and 9 bases lay in between. Looked up from germline, CDR1 is MDHEN and CDR2 is SYDVKM. The CDR3 protein is CASSLGHNYGYTF. CDR3 DNA: TGTGCCAGCAGCCTCGGACATAACTATGGCTACACCTTC.

V usage is TRBV2 and J usage is TRBJ1-1; TRBD1 matches 9 bases. CDR3 length: 14 amino acids. Losses at the gene ends were 5 bases for V and 4 bases for J; bases not matched to a gene: 5. CDR1 SNHLY and CDR2 FYNNEI come from the germline V gene. The CDR3 spells CASSNNRGLTEAFF. The CDR3 bases are TGTGCCAGCAGTAATAACAGGGGGCTCACTGAAGCTTTCTTT.

The chain is built from TRBV9 and TRBJ2-2, with unresolved D. Trimming pared 4 bases from V and 0 bases from J, leaving 10 bases between. Germline CDR1 reads SGDLS; CDR2 reads YYNGEE. The CDR3 sequence is 15 residues long. DNA for the CDR3: TGTGCCAGCAGCCCCCCCCGGGCGAACACCGGGGAGCTGTTTTTT. Translated, it gives CASSPPRANTGELFF.

This chain joins TRBV5-1 and TRBJ1-1, with D hard to call. There are 14 residues in the CDR3. The V gene lost 2 bases and the J gene lost 1 base, with 9 bases spanning the gap. Germline assignment: CDR1 SGHRS and CDR2 YFSETQ. The CDR3 DNA reads as TGCGCCAGCAGCTTAGACATACGGAACACTGAAGCTTTCTTT. Translation: CASSLDIRNTEAFF. The full variable domain, with the rest looked up from reference TRBV5-1 and TRBJ1-1, is KAGVTQTPRYLIKTRGQQVTLSCSPISGHRSVSWYQQTPGQGLQFLFEYFSETQRNKGNFPGRFSGRQFSNSRSEMNVSTLELGDSALYLCASSLDIRNTEAFFGQGTRLTVV.

J is TRBJ1-4 and V is TRBV2; D might be TRBD1 (5 bases). V lost 7 bases to trimming and J lost 7 bases, with 16 bases between them. This CDR3 has 14 amino acids. The germline V gene encodes CDR1 SNHLY and CDR2 FYNNEI. The CDR3 spells CASISGGGSEKLFF. CDR3 DNA: TGTGCCAGCATTTCGGGCGGGGGATCTGAAAAACTGTTTTTT.

CDR3 nucleotides: TGTGCCAGCAGCTTAGGGGTAGCTAGCTCCTACGAGCAGTACTTC. Residues: CASSLGVASSYEQYF. The V call is TRBV7-2, the J call TRBJ2-7; D not certain. The ends were cut back, 1 base at V and 0 bases at J, with 10 bases in the middle. This CDR3 comprises 15 residues. Germline lookup yields CDR1 SGHTA and CDR2 FQGNSA. The whole variable domain, remainder taken from reference TRBV7-2 and TRBJ2-7, is GAGVSQSPSNKVTEKGKDVELRCDPISGHTALYWYRQSLGQGLEFLIYFQGNSAPDKSGLPSDRFSAERTGGSVSTLTIQRTQQEDSAVYLCASSLGVASSYEQYFGPGTRLTVT.

By proportion, this clone is medium-sized. This sample also contains other DNA sequences that code for the same CDR3. This chain uses TRBV7-9 with TRBJ2-1; D may be TRBD2 (5 bases). Germline lookup yields CDR1 SEHNR and CDR2 FQNEAQ (reference sequence). V lost 5 bases and J lost 6, with 8 bases in between. The CDR3 loop spans 12 amino acids. The CDR3 sequence is CASSLGVNEQFF. The DNA for the CDR3 is TGTGCCAGCAGCCTCGGGGTCAATGAGCAGTTCTTC.

The rearrangement links TRBV7-2 to TRBJ1-5, with 7 positions matching TRBD1. The V and J ends lost 1 base and 1 base, in that order; junction bases with no gene match: 1. CDR1 is SGHTA and CDR2 is FQGNSA in the germline V gene. The CDR3 consists of 15 residues. In nucleotides, the CDR3 is TGTGCCAGCAGCTTAGTAGGGGGCAGCAATCAGCCCCAGCATTTT. Translation: CASSLVGGSNQPQHF.

The rearrangement uses TRBV7-9 and TRBJ2-7; D possibly matches TRBD1 or TRBD2 (5 bases each). The CDR3 runs 13 residues. From germline, CDR1 is SEHNR and CDR2 FQNEAQ (reference sequence). Trimming cost V 5 bases and J 3 bases, with 11 bases left between them. The CDR3 DNA sequence: TGTGCCAGCAGCCTCGGGGCAATCTACGAGCAGTACTTC. Its translation is CASSLGAIYEQYF.